The present TCR beta chain was sequenced within a study of CD8 T cells in ankylosing spondylitis. Findings of the study overall: Reportedly, significant enrichment of disease-linked clones occurred in matched ankylosing spondylitis synovial fluid. Eight highly homologous variants formed a TCR beta motif that appeared characteristic of ankylosing spondylitis blood.

Library preparation for TCR beta used quantitative 5'-RACE with molecular barcodes. Each CDR3 protein gets one entry after TCRdb re-called the 5' RACE reads with MiXCR. The table has 150,000 to 200,000 distinct CDR3 sequences, roughly 20% seen once. The V and J ends lost 2 bases and 3 bases, in that order; junction bases with no gene match: 8. The CDR3 consists of 16 residues. This clonotype was seen ten or more times. Antigen unknown. The TCR was taken from a male donor between 5 and 29 years old with ankylosing spondylitis or in good health (not recorded which). The chain carries TRBV12-3 or TRBV12-4 and TRBJ1-1; 8 nucleotides agree with TRBD1. Sequences were obtained from blood, either unsorted or a sorted T cell fraction (not recorded which). CDR3 sequence (DNA): TGTGCCAGCAGTTTACCCCTAGGACAGGGCGACACTGAAGCTTTCTTT. It encodes CASSLPLGQGDTEAFF.